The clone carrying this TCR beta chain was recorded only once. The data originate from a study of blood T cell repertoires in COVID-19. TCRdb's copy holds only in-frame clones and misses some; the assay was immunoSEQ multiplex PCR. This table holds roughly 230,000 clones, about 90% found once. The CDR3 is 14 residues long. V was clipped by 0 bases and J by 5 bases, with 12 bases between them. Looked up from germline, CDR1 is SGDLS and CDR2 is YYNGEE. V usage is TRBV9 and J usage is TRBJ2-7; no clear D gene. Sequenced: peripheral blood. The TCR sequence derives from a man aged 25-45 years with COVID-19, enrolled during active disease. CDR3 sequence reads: CASSVGPSPHEQYF. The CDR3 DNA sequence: TGTGCCAGCAGCGTAGGGCCGTCTCCCCACGAGCAGTACTTC.